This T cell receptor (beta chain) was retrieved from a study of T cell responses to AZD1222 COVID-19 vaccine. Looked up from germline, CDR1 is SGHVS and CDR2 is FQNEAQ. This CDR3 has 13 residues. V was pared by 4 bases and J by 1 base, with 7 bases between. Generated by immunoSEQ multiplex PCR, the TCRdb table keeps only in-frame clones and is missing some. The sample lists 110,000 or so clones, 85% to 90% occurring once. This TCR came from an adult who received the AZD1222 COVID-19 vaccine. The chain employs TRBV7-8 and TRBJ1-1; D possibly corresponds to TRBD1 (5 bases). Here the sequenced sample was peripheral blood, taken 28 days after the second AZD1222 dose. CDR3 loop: CASSWGQNTEAFF. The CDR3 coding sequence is TGTGCCAGCAGCTGGGGCCAGAACACTGAAGCTTTCTTT.